Sequencing of this TCR beta chain was carried out in a study of T cell responses to AZD1222 COVID-19 vaccine. Worth noting for this clone: What it binds is unknown.

The table came from immunoSEQ multiplex PCR; TCRdb's copy has only in-frame clones and leaves some out. The table records roughly 160,000 clones, over 85% of them present only once. Broader study findings: Among spike-specific TCRs, nearly half reportedly target unmutated variant regions. Vaccine-associated CD4 TCRs ranged over spike, dominating at 160-218 and 743-854. Spike-specific TCR breadth and depth went up after people got two AZD1222 doses.

Looked up from germline, CDR1 is SGHKS and CDR2 is YYEKEE (reference sequence). The V gene lost 0 bases and the J gene lost 4 bases, with 8 bases spanning the gap. The CDR3 totals 13 residues. The source was peripheral blood, collected on day 0 of AZD1222 vaccination. The chain has TRBV5-5 and TRBJ2-7; D might be TRBD2 (5 bases). The TCR sequence derives from an adult in good health. CDR3 loop: CASSLEAGYEQYF. In DNA, the CDR3 is TGTGCCAGCAGCTTGGAGGCGGGTTACGAGCAGTACTTC.